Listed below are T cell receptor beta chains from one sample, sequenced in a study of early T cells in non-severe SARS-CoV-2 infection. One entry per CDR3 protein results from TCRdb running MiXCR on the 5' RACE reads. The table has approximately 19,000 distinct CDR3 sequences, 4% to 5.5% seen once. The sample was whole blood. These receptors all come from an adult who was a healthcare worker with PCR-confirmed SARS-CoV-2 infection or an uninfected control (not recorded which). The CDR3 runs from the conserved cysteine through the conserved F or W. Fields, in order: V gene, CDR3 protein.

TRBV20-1	CSATRQGSPYGYTF
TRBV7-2	CASSRRVGQRNTEAFF
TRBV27	CASSPWQPTDTQYF
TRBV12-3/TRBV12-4	CASSGFLRGQDGYTF
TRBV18	CASAEGQANTEAFF
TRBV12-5	CASGFTGGQETQYF
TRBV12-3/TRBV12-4	CASSFATGRGTSGSAHSSTDTQYF
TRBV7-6	CASSFRTSGRATGELFF
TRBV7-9	CASSLGSGSRGEQFF
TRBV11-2	CASSHPGGELFF
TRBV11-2	CASSGSGRADTDTQYF
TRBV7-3	CASSYIQGNEQFF
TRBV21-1	CASTRGDIYDEQFF
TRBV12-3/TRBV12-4	CASSGDMYGYTF
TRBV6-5	CASRWTASSSYNEQFF
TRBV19	CASSIRQGHNQPQHF
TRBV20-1	CSARDGRGEETQYF